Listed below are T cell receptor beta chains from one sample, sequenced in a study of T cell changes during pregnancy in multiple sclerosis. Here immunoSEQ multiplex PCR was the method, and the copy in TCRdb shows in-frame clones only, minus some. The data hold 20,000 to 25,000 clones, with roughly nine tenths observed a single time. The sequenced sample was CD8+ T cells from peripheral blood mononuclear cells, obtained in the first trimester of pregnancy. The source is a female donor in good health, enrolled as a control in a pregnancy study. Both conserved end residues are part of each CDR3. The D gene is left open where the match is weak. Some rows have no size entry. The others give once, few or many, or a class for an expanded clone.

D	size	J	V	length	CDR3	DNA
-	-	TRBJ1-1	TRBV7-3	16	CASSLMASGGYTEAFF	TGTGCCAGCAGCTTAATGGCGTCGGGGGGCTACACTGAAGCTTTCTTT
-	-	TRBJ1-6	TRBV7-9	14	CASSSEGEISPLHF	TGTGCCAGCAGCTCCGAGGGGGAAATATCACCCCTCCACTTT
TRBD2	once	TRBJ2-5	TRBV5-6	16	CASSSRLAGYQETQYF	TGTGCCAGCAGCAGTAGACTAGCGGGGTACCAAGAGACCCAGTACTTC
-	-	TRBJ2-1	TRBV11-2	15	CASSLGAGINNEQFF	TGTGCCAGCAGCTTAGGGGCGGGAATTAACAATGAGCAGTTCTTC
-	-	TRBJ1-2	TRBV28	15	CASSFFRGGVYGYTF	TGTGCCAGCAGTTTCTTCAGGGGTGGGGTCTATGGCTACACCTTC
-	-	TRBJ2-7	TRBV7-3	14	CASSLGRSGNEQYF	TGTGCCAGCAGCTTAGGGCGGTCGGGGAACGAGCAGTACTTC
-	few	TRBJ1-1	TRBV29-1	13	CSVSGVQDTEAFF	TGCAGCGTTTCAGGGGTTCAGGACACTGAAGCTTTCTTT
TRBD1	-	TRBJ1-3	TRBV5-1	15	CASSNGTGSGNTIYF	TGCGCCAGCAGCAACGGGACAGGGTCTGGAAACACCATATATTTT
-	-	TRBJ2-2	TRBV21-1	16	CASIKIRTGWAGELFF	TGTGCCAGTATTAAGATCAGGACAGGGTGGGCCGGGGAGCTGTTTTTT
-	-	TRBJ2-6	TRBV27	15	CASSGGVPGANVLTF	TGTGCCAGCAGTGGAGGGGTCCCTGGGGCCAACGTCCTGACTTTC
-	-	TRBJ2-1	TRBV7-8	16	CASSLETGSAYNEQFF	TGTGCCAGCAGCTTAGAAACTGGTAGCGCCTACAATGAGCAGTTCTTC
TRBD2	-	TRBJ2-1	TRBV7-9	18	CASSPGLAGGPTYNEQFF	TGTGCCAGCAGCCCGGGACTAGCGGGAGGGCCGACCTACAATGAGCAGTTCTTC
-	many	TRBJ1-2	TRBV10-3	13	CAISDGGYYGYTF	TGTGCCATCAGTGACGGAGGTTACTATGGCTACACCTTC
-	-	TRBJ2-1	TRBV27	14	CASSLSIGEDEQFF	TGTGCCAGCAGTTTGAGTATCGGTGAGGATGAGCAGTTCTTC
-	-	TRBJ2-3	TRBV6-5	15	CASSEGHPPTYTQYF	TGTGCCAGCAGCGAGGGACACCCGCCGACGTATACGCAGTATTTT
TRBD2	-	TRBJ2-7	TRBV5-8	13	CASSSGLAYEQYF	TGTGCCAGCAGCTCGGGACTAGCCTACGAGCAGTACTTC
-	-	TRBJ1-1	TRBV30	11	CAWIRGTEAFF	TGTGCCTGGATTCGGGGCACTGAAGCTTTCTTT
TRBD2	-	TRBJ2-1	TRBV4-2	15	CASSQGTSRNNEQFF	TGTGCCAGCAGCCAAGGGACTAGCCGAAACAATGAGCAGTTCTTC
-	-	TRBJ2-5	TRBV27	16	CASSVRGASGPETQYF	TGTGCCAGCAGCGTCCGGGGGGCATCAGGCCCAGAGACCCAGTACTTC
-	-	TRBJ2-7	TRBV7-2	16	CASSLGPGQGGDEQYF	TGTGCCAGCAGCTTGGGACCGGGGCAGGGGGGAGACGAGCAGTACTTC
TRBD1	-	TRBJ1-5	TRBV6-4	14	CASSPGTGLMPQHF	TGTGCCAGCTCTCCAGGGACAGGGCTTATGCCCCAGCATTTT
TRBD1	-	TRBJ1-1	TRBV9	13	CASGTGDDTEAFF	TGTGCCAGCGGGACAGGGGATGACACTGAAGCTTTCTTT